The entry below gives a single T cell receptor (beta chain) sequence along with its context. The antigen is unknown. PCR involved 60 Vbeta and 13 Jbeta primers. Clones were sequenced by immunoSEQ multiplex PCR, and TCRdb holds only the in-frame ones, with some missing. This sample's table has 180,000 or so clones. This sample was included in a study of cytomegalovirus exposure and HLA in healthy donors. Whole-study findings and limits: There was a cluster of highly shared sequence variants that was likely a sequencing artifact. Previously analyzed data showed that most TCR beta V segments were productive at a frequency of about 87% or about 30%.

Donors counted as nominally healthy when sampled, yet unrecorded immune exposures were likely. This CDR3 contains 16 residues. CDR1 SGDLS and CDR2 YYNGEE come from the germline V gene. J gave up 7 bases and V 3 bases, and 8 bases lay outside the gene matches. The receptor was isolated from a woman younger than 35 in good health and CMV-seropositive. Sequencing was done on a sample of PBMCs. V gene TRBV9 combines with J gene TRBJ2-1; 12 bases map to TRBD2. CDR3: CASSERLAGVRNEQFF. CDR3 bases: TGTGCCAGCAGCGAGCGACTAGCGGGGGTGCGAAATGAGCAGTTCTTC.